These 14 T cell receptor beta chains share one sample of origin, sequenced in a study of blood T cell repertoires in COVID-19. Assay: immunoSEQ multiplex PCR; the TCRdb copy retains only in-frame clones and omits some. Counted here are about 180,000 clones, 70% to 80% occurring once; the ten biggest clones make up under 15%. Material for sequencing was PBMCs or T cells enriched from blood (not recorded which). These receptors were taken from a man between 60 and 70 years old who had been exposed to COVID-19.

The CDR3, as DNA: TGTGCCAGCAGCCAATCCGTGTTGGGGGGGAACTACGAGCAGTACTTC. Translation: CASSQSVLGGNYEQYF. The gene calls are TRBV7-2 and TRBJ2-7; 7 bases match TRBD2. V shed 5 bases and J 3 bases; nucleotides not matched to a gene: 13. The CDR3 spans 16 residues. Per germline, CDR1 SGHTA and CDR2 FQGNSA.

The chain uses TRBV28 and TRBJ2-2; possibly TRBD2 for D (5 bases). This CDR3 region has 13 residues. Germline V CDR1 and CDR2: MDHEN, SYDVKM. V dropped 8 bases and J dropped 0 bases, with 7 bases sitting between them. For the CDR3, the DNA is TGTGCCAGCCTCGGGGCGAACACCGGGGAGCTGTTTTTT. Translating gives CASLGANTGELFF.

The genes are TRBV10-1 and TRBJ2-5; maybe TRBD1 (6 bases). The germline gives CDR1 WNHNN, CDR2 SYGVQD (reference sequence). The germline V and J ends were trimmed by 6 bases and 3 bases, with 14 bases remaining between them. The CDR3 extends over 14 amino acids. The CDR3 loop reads CASSPLGGKETQYF. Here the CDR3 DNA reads TGCGCCAGCAGCCCTCTAGGGGGAAAAGAGACCCAGTACTTC.

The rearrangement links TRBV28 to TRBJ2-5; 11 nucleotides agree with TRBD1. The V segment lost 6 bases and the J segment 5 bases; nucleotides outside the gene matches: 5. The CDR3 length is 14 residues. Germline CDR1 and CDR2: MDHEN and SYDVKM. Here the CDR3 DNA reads TGTGCCAGCAGCTGGGACAGGGGGTCGGAGACCCAGTACTTC. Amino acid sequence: CASSWDRGSETQYF. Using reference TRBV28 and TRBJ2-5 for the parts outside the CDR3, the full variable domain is DVKVTQSSRYLVKRTGEKVFLECVQDMDHENMFWYRQDPGLGLRLIYFSYDVKMKEKGDIPEGYSVSREKKERFSLILESASTNQTSMYLCASSWDRGSETQYFGPGTRLLVL.

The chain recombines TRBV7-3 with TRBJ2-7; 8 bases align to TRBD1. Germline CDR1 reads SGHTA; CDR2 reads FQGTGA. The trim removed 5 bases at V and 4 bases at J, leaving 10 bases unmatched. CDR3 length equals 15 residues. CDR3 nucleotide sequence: TGTGCCAGCAGCGCCCAGACAGGGGAAGGATACGAGCAGTACTTC. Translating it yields CASSAQTGEGYEQYF. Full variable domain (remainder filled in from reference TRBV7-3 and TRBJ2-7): GAGVSQTPSNKVTEKGKYVELRCDPISGHTALYWYRQSLGQGPEFLIYFQGTGAADDSGLPNDRFFAVRPEGSVSTLKIQRTERGDSAVYLCASSAQTGEGYEQYFGPGTRLTVT.

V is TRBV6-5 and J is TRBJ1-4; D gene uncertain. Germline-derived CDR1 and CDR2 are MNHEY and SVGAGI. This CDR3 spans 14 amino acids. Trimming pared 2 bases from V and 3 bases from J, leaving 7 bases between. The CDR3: CASSYSGANEKLFF. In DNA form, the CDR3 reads TGTGCCAGCAGTTACAGCGGGGCTAATGAAAAACTGTTTTTT.

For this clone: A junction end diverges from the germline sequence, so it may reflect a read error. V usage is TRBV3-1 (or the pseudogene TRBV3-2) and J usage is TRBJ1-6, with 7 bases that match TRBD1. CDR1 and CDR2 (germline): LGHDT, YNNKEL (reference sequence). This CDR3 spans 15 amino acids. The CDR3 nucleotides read TGTGCCAGCAGTCAAGGGAGGGGGCAAAATTCACCCCTCCACTTT. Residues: CASSQGRGQNSPLHF.

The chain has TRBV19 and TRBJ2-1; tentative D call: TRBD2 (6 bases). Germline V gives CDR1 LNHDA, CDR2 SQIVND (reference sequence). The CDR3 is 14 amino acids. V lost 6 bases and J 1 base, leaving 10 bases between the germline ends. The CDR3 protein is CASSAGMSYNEQFF. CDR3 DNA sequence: TGTGCCAGTAGCGCGGGGATGTCCTACAATGAGCAGTTCTTC.

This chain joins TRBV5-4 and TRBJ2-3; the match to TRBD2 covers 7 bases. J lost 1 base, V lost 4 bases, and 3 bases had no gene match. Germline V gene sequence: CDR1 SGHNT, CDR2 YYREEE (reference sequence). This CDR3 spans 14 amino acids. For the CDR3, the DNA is TGTGCCAGCAGCCGGGAGGTGGGCACAGATACGCAGTATTTT. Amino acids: CASSREVGTDTQYF.

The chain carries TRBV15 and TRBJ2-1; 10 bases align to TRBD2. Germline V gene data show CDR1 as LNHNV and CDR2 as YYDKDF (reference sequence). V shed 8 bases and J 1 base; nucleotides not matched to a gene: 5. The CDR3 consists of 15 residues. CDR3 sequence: CATGAGGGSYNEQFF. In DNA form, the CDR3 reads TGTGCCACCGGAGCGGGAGGGGGTTCCTACAATGAGCAGTTCTTC. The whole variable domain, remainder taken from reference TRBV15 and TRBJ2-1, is DAMVIQNPRYQVTQFGKPVTLSCSQTLNHNVMYWYQQKSSQAPKLLFHYYDKDFNNEADTPDNFQSRRPNTSFCFLDIRSPGLGDTAMYLCATGAGGGSYNEQFFGPGTRLTVL.

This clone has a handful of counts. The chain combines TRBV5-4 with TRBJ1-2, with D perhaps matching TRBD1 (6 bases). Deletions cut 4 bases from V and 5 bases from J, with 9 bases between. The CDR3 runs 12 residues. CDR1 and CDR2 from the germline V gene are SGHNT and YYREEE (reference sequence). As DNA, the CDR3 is TGTGCCAGCAGCCCCGGACAGTATGGCTACACCTTC. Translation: CASSPGQYGYTF.

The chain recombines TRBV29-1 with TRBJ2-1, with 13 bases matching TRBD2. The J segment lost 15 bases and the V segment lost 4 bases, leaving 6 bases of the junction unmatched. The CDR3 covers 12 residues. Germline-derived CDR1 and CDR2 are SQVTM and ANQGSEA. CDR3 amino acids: CSVGTSGSMGFF. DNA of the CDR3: TGCAGCGTTGGGACTAGCGGGAGTATGGGGTTCTTC.

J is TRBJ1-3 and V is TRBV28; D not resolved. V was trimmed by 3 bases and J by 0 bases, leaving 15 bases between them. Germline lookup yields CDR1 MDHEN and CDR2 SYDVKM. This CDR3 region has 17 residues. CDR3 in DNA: TGTGCCAGCAGTTTGTGGGCAGTCGCAGTCTCTGGAAACACCATATATTTT. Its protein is CASSLWAVAVSGNTIYF. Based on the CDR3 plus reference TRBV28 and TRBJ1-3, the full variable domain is DVKVTQSSRYLVKRTGEKVFLECVQDMDHENMFWYRQDPGLGLRLIYFSYDVKMKEKGDIPEGYSVSREKKERFSLILESASTNQTSMYLCASSLWAVAVSGNTIYFGEGSWLTVV.

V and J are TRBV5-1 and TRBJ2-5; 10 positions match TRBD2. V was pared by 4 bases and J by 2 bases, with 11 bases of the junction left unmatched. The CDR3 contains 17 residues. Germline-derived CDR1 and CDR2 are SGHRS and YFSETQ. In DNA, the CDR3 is TGCGCCAGCAGCCCGGGTACTGGACTAGCGGTACAAGAGACCCAGTACTTC. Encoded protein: CASSPGTGLAVQETQYF.